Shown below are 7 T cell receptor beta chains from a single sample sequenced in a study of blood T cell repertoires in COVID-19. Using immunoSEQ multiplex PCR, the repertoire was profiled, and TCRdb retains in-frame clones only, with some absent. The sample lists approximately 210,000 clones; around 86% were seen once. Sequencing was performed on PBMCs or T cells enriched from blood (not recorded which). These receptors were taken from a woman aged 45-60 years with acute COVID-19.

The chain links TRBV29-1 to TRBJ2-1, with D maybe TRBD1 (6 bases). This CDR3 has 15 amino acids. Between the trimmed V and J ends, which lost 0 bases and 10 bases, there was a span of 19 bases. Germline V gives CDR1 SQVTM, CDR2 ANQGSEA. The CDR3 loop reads CSVEDLAINDREQFF. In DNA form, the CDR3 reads TGCAGCGTTGAAGATCTAGCAATCAATGACAGGGAGCAGTTCTTC.

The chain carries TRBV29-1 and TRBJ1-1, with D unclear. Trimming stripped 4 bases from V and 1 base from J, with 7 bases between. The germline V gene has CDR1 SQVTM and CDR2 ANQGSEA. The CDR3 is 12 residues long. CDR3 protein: CSVGWRNTEAFF. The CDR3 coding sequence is TGCAGCGTTGGCTGGAGGAACACTGAAGCTTTCTTT. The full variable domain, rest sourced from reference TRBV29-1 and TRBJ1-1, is SAVISQKPSRDICQRGTSLTIQCQVDSQVTMMFWYRQQPGQSLTLIATANQGSEATYESGFVIDKFPISRPNLTFSTLTVSNMSPEDSSIYLCSVGWRNTEAFFGQGTRLTVV.

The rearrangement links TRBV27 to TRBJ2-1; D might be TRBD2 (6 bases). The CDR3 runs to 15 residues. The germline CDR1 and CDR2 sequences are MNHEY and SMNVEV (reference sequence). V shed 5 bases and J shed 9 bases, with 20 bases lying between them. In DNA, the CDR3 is TGTGCCAGCAGTCCTACTTCACTAGCTCGCGGTGAGCAGTTCTTC. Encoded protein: CASSPTSLARGEQFF.

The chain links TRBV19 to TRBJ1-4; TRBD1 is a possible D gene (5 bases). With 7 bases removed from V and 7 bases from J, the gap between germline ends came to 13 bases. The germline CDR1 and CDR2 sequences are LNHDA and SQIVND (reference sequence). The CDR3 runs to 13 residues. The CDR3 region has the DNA TGTGCCAGTAAGGGGACTCCTTTTGAAAAACTGTTTTTT. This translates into CASKGTPFEKLFF.

For the CDR3, the DNA is TGTGCCAGCAGCTACATCCAAGCGGGGGAGGAGACCCAGTACTTC. Amino acids: CASSYIQAGEETQYF. This chain joins TRBV9 and TRBJ2-5; 8 nucleotides line up with TRBD2. V lost 4 bases and J lost 5; bases outside the gene matches: 10. Germline CDR1 reads SGDLS; CDR2 reads YYNGEE. The CDR3 contains 15 residues.

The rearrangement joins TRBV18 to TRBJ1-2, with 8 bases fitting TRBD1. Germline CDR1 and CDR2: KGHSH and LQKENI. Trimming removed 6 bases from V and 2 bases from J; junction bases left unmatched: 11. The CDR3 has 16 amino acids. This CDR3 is CASSPNPGGLNYGYTF. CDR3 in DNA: TGTGCCAGCTCTCCGAATCCAGGGGGCTTAAACTATGGCTACACCTTC.

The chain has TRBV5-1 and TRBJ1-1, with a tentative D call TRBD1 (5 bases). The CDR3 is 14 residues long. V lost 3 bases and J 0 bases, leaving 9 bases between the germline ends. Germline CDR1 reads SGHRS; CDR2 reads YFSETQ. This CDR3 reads CASSSRQMNTEAFF. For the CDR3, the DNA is TGCGCCAGCAGCTCCCGACAGATGAACACTGAAGCTTTCTTT.